The rows below give T cell receptor beta chains drawn from one sample of a study of blood T cell repertoires in COVID-19. Clones were sequenced by immunoSEQ multiplex PCR, and TCRdb holds only the in-frame ones, with some missing. The repertoire holds 150,000 to 250,000 clones, with about four fifths as singletons. Sequencing was done on a sample of peripheral blood. The receptors derive from a woman between 35 and 50 years old with COVID-19, enrolled during active disease. Both conserved end residues are part of each CDR3. D genes are given only for firm matches. Rows may omit the clone size; those that give it use once, few, many or a size class.

j_gene | d_gene | abundance | len | v_gene | CDR3aa | CDR3nt
TRBJ1-4 | . | once | 9 | TRBV7-9 | CASSPDGLF | TGTGCCAGCAGTCCTGATGGGCTTTTT
TRBJ1-1 | TRBD1 | . | 14 | TRBV7-2 | CASSPHGQVTEAFF | TGTGCCAGCAGCCCGCACGGACAGGTCACTGAAGCTTTCTTT
TRBJ2-1 | . | . | 16 | TRBV6-2/TRBV6-3 | CASSRLRGGVVNEQFF | TGTGCCAGCAGTCGATTGAGGGGGGGGGTAGTAAATGAGCAGTTCTTC
TRBJ1-2 | TRBD1 | . | 14 | TRBV5-6 | CASSSGTAIYGYTF | TGTGCCAGCAGCTCCGGGACAGCCATCTATGGCTACACCTTC
TRBJ1-5 | . | . | 13 | TRBV19 | CASSMGADQPQHF | TGTGCCAGTAGTATGGGGGCAGATCAGCCCCAGCATTTT
TRBJ1-4 | . | . | 15 | TRBV10-1 | CASCQGAATNEKLFF | TGCGCCAGCTGTCAGGGCGCAGCAACTAATGAAAAACTGTTTTTT
TRBJ1-3 | TRBD1 | . | 15 | TRBV4-3 | CASSPSTGGGNTIYF | TGCGCCAGCAGCCCTTCGACAGGGGGTGGAAACACCATATATTTT
TRBJ2-7 | TRBD2 | . | 13 | TRBV30 | CAWSRGDSYEQYF | TGTGCCTGGAGCCGGGGGGATTCCTACGAGCAGTACTTC
TRBJ2-7 | TRBD2 | . | 16 | TRBV7-8 | CASSKILAGFSYEQYF | TGTGCCAGCAGCAAAATACTAGCGGGGTTCTCCTACGAGCAGTACTTC
TRBJ2-3 | TRBD2 | once | 15 | TRBV5-1 | CASSFSSGGTDTQYF | TGCGCCAGCAGCTTCTCTAGCGGGGGAACAGATACGCAGTATTTT
TRBJ1-6 | . | . | 12 | TRBV6-1 | CASSELRSPLHF | TGTGCCAGCAGTGAACTCCGGTCACCCCTCCACTTT
TRBJ1-2 | TRBD1 | few | 16 | TRBV27 | CASSLLGDRGNYGYTF | TGTGCCAGCAGTCTCTTAGGGGACAGGGGGAACTATGGCTACACCTTC
TRBJ2-3 | . | once | 14 | TRBV18 | CASMIGGQVDTQYF | TGTGCCAGTATGATCGGGGGGCAAGTGGATACGCAGTATTTT
TRBJ1-2 | . | . | 15 | TRBV15 | CATSRDLSGDYGYTF | TGTGCCACCAGCAGAGATTTATCCGGGGACTATGGCTACACCTTC
TRBJ1-2 | . | . | 14 | TRBV6-1 | CASSEVAGNYGYTF | TGTGCCAGCAGTGAAGTCGCAGGGAACTATGGCTACACCTTC
TRBJ2-7 | . | . | 11 | TRBV20-1 | CSAVRDYEQYF | TGCAGTGCAGTCCGGGACTACGAGCAGTACTTC
TRBJ2-7 | TRBD2 | . | 17 | TRBV18 | CASSPPVAGVNSYEQYF | TGTGCCAGCTCACCACCGGTAGCGGGGGTCAACTCCTACGAGCAGTACTTC
TRBJ1-5 | . | many | 15 | TRBV6-5 | CASSVSQGGGQPQHF | TGTGCCAGCAGCGTCAGCCAGGGAGGGGGACAGCCCCAGCATTTT
TRBJ1-4 | TRBD1 | . | 16 | TRBV4-2 | CASSQEYQGAGEKLFF | TGTGCCAGCAGCCAAGAGTATCAGGGGGCTGGGGAAAAACTGTTTTTT
TRBJ2-1 | . | . | 11 | TRBV6-1 | CASSDSARQFF | TGTGCCAGCAGTGATAGCGCGAGGCAGTTCTTC
TRBJ2-7 | TRBD1 | . | 16 | TRBV25-1 | CASSAEYGTGPYEQYF | TGTGCCAGCAGTGCCGAATATGGGACAGGCCCCTACGAGCAGTACTTC
TRBJ2-7 | . | . | 13 | TRBV12-5 | CASGFQYTYEQYF | TGTGCTAGTGGTTTTCAGTATACCTACGAGCAGTACTTC
TRBJ2-7 | TRBD2 | . | 12 | TRBV27 | CATSGGPYEQYF | TGTGCCACCTCGGGAGGGCCCTACGAGCAGTACTTC
TRBJ1-3 | . | . | 13 | TRBV5-6 | CASSTGWRDTIYF | TGTGCCAGCAGCACGGGTTGGAGGGACACCATATATTTT
TRBJ1-3 | . | . | 17 | TRBV29-1 | CSVEDLPQGLSGNTIYF | TGCAGCGTTGAAGATCTTCCGCAGGGGTTGTCTGGAAACACCATATATTTT
TRBJ2-1 | . | . | 15 | TRBV7-2 | CASSYAQGQYNEQFF | TGTGCCAGCAGCTACGCCCAGGGTCAATACAATGAGCAGTTCTTC
TRBJ1-3 | . | . | 13 | TRBV5-1 | CASSLTEGNTIYF | TGCGCCAGCAGCTTGACGGAGGGAAACACCATATATTTT
TRBJ2-1 | . | . | 14 | TRBV11-3 | CASSLEFGSGEQFF | TGTGCCAGCAGCTTAGAATTCGGGAGTGGCGAGCAGTTCTTC
TRBJ2-3 | . | . | 12 | TRBV30 | CAWTPGADTQYF | TGTGCCTGGACTCCGGGGGCAGATACGCAGTATTTT
TRBJ1-6 | . | . | 15 | TRBV7-9 | CASSPRVPLNSPLHF | TGTGCCAGCAGCCCACGGGTTCCTCTTAATTCACCCCTCCACTTT
TRBJ2-1 | TRBD2 | few | 17 | TRBV5-4 | CASSLGAGTSGLGEQFF | TGTGCCAGCAGCTTGGGGGCTGGGACTAGCGGGTTAGGTGAGCAGTTCTTC
TRBJ1-1 | . | . | 18 | TRBV7-8 | CASSLVKALWGRSTEAFF | TGTGCCAGCAGCTTAGTAAAAGCATTGTGGGGGCGAAGCACTGAAGCTTTCTTT
TRBJ1-1 | . | . | 11 | TRBV19 | CASSNKREAFF | TGTGCCAGTAGTAACAAGCGTGAAGCTTTCTTT
TRBJ2-1 | TRBD1 | . | 14 | TRBV7-9 | CASSFWDRNNEQFF | TGTGCCAGCAGCTTCTGGGACAGGAACAATGAGCAGTTCTTC
TRBJ2-5 | TRBD1 | once | 16 | TRBV7-3 | CASSSPGQSLEETQYF | TGTGCCAGCAGCTCCCCGGGACAGTCTTTAGAAGAGACCCAGTACTTC
TRBJ2-7 | TRBD2 | . | 17 | TRBV7-9 | CASSLGWASGEYYEQYF | TGTGCCAGCAGCTTAGGTTGGGCTAGCGGAGAATACTACGAGCAGTACTTC
TRBJ1-5 | TRBD1 | . | 15 | TRBV6-5 | CASSSSFQGDQPQHF | TGTGCCAGCAGTTCATCTTTTCAGGGGGATCAGCCCCAGCATTTT
TRBJ1-1 | . | . | 14 | TRBV6-4 | CASSDSAGDTEAFF | TGTGCCAGCAGTGACTCCGCGGGCGACACTGAAGCTTTCTTT
TRBJ2-1 | TRBD2 | . | 18 | TRBV18 | CASSPDPPGAGGRNEQFF | TGTGCCAGCTCACCAGACCCCCCTGGAGCGGGGGGGCGCAATGAGCAGTTCTTC
TRBJ1-2 | . | . | 14 | TRBV7-2 | CASSVNSGDYGYTF | TGTGCCAGCAGCGTTAACAGCGGGGACTATGGCTACACCTTC
TRBJ2-7 | TRBD1 | . | 13 | TRBV12-3/TRBV12-4 | CASSGTVGYEQYF | TGTGCCAGCAGTGGGACAGTCGGGTACGAGCAGTACTTC
TRBJ1-1 | . | . | 11 | TRBV29-1 | CSVERAHEAFF | TGCAGCGTTGAGAGGGCCCATGAAGCTTTCTTT
TRBJ2-5 | TRBD1 | once | 14 | TRBV10-3 | CAIGRQGAWETQYF | TGTGCCATCGGAAGACAGGGGGCGTGGGAGACCCAGTACTTC
TRBJ2-2 | . | few | 16 | TRBV2 | CASSEVAGTNTGELFF | TGTGCCAGCAGTGAAGTGGCGGGGACGAACACCGGGGAGCTGTTTTTT
TRBJ2-5 | TRBD1 | . | 14 | TRBV5-1 | CASSLAGQEETQYF | TGCGCCAGCAGCTTGGCTGGACAGGAAGAGACCCAGTACTTC
TRBJ2-7 | . | . | 14 | TRBV2 | CASSPGTLTYEQYF | TGTGCCAGCAGCCCCGGGACACTTACCTACGAGCAGTACTTC
TRBJ2-1 | TRBD1 | . | 14 | TRBV30 | CAWIKTGEYNEQFF | TGTGCCTGGATCAAGACAGGGGAGTACAATGAGCAGTTCTTC
TRBJ2-1 | TRBD2 | . | 16 | TRBV5-1 | CASSSKREDYYNEQFF | TGCGCCAGCAGTTCAAAGCGGGAGGACTATTACAATGAGCAGTTCTTC
TRBJ2-7 | TRBD1 | . | 16 | TRBV5-4 | CASSRLDRESSYEQYF | TGTGCCAGCAGCCGATTGGACAGGGAGAGCTCCTACGAGCAGTACTTC
TRBJ1-4 | . | . | 15 | TRBV5-1 | CASSPTTGVGEKLFF | TGCGCCAGCAGCCCCACCACGGGGGTTGGTGAAAAACTGTTTTTT
TRBJ1-1 | . | once | 16 | TRBV4-1 | CASSPRTATMNTEAFF | TGCGCCAGCAGCCCCCGGACAGCAACCATGAACACTGAAGCTTTCTTT